This TCR beta chain was identified during a study of beta chain features in type 1 diabetes. Whole-study findings and limits: Individuals with type 1 diabetes displayed fewer insertions and more deletions at VDJ junctions. The similarity of naive, central memory and Treg TCRB repertoires appeared greater among patients than among healthy donors. TCRB CDR3 length was moderately but significantly reduced in all four CD4+ subsets of Type 1 diabetes patients.

This clone was seen a few times. Its antigen is as yet unknown. One heparinised draw, averaging roughly 0.12 L, was taken per donor. This CDR3 contains 13 residues. V gave up 4 bases and J gave up 5 bases, with 10 bases separating them. CDR1 is KGHSH, CDR2 LQKENI, per germline. Expressed TCRB transcripts were sequenced after all isolated RNA was converted to cDNA. The method was immunoSEQ multiplex PCR; TCRdb's version includes in-frame clones alone and lacks a portion of them. Of some 500,000 clones in the sample, approximately 10% are singletons; the top ten hold 0.045% to 0.05%. This receptor was identified in a woman aged 18-30 years in good health. The specimen sequenced was naive CD4+ T cells from blood. The chain combines TRBV18 with TRBJ2-3; D unclear. CDR3 coding DNA: TGTGCCAGCTCACGAGTCTTCCTAGATACGCAGTATTTT. It encodes CASSRVFLDTQYF. Based on the CDR3 plus reference TRBV18 and TRBJ2-3, the full variable domain is NAGVMQNPRHLVRRRGQEARLRCSPMKGHSHVYWYRQLPEEGLKFMVYLQKENIIDESGMPKERFSAEFPKEGPSILRIQQVVRGDSAAYFCASSRVFLDTQYFGPGTRLTVL.